The present T cell receptor (beta chain) was sequenced within a study of blood T cell repertoires in COVID-19. The length of the CDR3 is 15 residues. The germline CDR1 and CDR2 sequences are LGHDT and YNNKEL (reference sequence). V dropped 4 bases and J dropped 6; count of bases not matched to a gene: 12. Method: immunoSEQ multiplex PCR; TCRdb's copy keeps in-frame clones and lacks some. This sample yields 100,000 to 150,000 clones, of which roughly 90% are seen a single time; about 4% belongs to the top ten. The TCR comes from a man aged 50-59 years with active COVID-19. The sequenced sample was peripheral blood. The chain employs TRBV3-1 (or the pseudogene TRBV3-2) and TRBJ2-7, with 7 bases aligning to TRBD1. The DNA for the CDR3 is TGTGCCAGCAGCCCCCGGCGAGGGGGCGCGGGCGAGCAGTACTTC. Amino acid sequence: CASSPRRGGAGEQYF.